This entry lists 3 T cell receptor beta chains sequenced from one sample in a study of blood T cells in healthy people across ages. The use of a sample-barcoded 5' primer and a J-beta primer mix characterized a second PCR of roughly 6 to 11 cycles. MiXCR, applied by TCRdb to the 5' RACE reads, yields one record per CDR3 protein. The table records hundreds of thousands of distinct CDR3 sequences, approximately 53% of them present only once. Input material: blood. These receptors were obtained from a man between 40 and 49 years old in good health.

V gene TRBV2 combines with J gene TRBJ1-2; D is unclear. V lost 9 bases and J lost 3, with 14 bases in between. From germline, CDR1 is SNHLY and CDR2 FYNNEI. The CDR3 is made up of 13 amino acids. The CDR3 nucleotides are TGTGCCAGTGCCCTGAATACCCACTATGGCTACACCTTC. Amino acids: CASALNTHYGYTF. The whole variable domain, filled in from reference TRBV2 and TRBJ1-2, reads EPEVTQTPSHQVTQMGQEVILRCVPISNHLYFYWYRQILGQKVEFLVSFYNNEISEKSEIFDDQFSVERPDGSNFTLKIRSTKLEDSAMYFCASALNTHYGYTFGSGTRLTVV.

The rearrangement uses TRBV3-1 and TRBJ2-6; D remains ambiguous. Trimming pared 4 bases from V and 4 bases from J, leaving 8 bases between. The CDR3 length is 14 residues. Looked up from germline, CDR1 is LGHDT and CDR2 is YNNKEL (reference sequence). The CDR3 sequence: CASSLRTGANVLTF. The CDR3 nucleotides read TGTGCCAGCAGCCTTAGAACGGGGGCCAACGTCCTGACTTTC.

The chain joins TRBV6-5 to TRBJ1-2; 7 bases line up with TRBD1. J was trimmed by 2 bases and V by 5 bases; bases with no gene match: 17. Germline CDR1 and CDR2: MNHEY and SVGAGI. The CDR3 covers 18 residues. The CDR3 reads CASSTNRDRYLQNYGYTF. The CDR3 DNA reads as TGTGCCAGCAGTACTAACCGGGACAGATATCTTCAAAACTATGGCTACACCTTC.